The next 25 T cell receptor beta chains were all read from a single sample in a study of vaccination and CD4 T cells after COVID-19. Which antigens these TCRs recognize remains unknown. Sequencing of DNA taken from cultured CD4+ T cells relied on the Oncomine TCR Beta short-read assay. Each CDR3 protein gets one entry after TCRdb re-called the PCR reads with MiXCR. The sample carries more than 15,000 distinct CDR3 sequences, 30% to 40% recorded once. Regarding treatment: approximately nine-day PBMC culture with coronavirus spike peptide pools or control peptides (ViraFEST assay). The specimen was cultured CD4+ T cells from blood. The receptors were sampled from a human donor with COVID-19.

This clonotype has a handful of counts. The gene calls are TRBV7-2 and TRBJ2-7; 7 nucleotides line up with TRBD2. J gave up 5 bases and V 5 bases, and 9 bases lay outside the gene matches. The V gene's germline CDR1 is SGHTA and CDR2 FQGNSA. The CDR3 runs 14 residues. CDR3 sequence: CASSLRDYPHEQYF. The CDR3 DNA sequence: TGTGCCAGCAGCCTCCGGGACTATCCCCACGAGCAGTACTTC.

This clonotype was observed a few times. The genes are TRBV6-1 and TRBJ1-3; 8 bases match TRBD1. This CDR3 has 14 amino acids. Germline V gives CDR1 MNHNS, CDR2 SASEGT. V shed 6 bases and J 2 bases; nucleotides not matched to a gene: 3. The CDR3 bases are TGTGCCAGCAGGGAGGACAGGGCTGGAAACACCATATATTTT. This codes for CASREDRAGNTIYF.

This rearrangement joins TRBV6-5 to TRBJ1-1; 9 bases agree with TRBD1. CDR3 size: 15 residues. Germline CDR1 and CDR2: MNHEY and SVGAGI. Trimming took 4 bases from V and 4 from J; bases not matched to a gene: 7. The DNA of the CDR3 is TGTGCCAGCAGTTTCCGGACAGGGGTGGCCACTGAAGCTTTCTTT. Amino acids: CASSFRTGVATEAFF.

The chain uses TRBV20-1 and TRBJ2-2; no clear D. The length of the CDR3 is 13 residues. The germline V gene has CDR1 DFQATT and CDR2 SNEGSKA (reference sequence). V shed 5 bases and J shed 6 bases, with 13 bases lying between them. CDR3 bases: TGCAGTGCTGTAGTCGTTGGTCCCGGGGAGCTGTTTTTT. Translating it yields CSAVVVGPGELFF.

This clonotype was picked up a small number of times. The rearrangement uses TRBV28 and TRBJ2-3; 8 bases are shared with TRBD2. The CDR3 runs 14 residues. Germline V gene sequence: CDR1 MDHEN, CDR2 SYDVKM. V lost 7 bases to trimming and J lost 2 bases; unmatched junction nucleotides: 5. The CDR3: CASTAGGPTDTQYF. DNA for the CDR3: TGTGCCAGCACTGCGGGGGGTCCCACAGATACGCAGTATTTT.

This sequence joins TRBV3-1 and TRBJ1-2; tentative D call: TRBD1 (5 bases). V was cut by 4 bases and J by 3 bases, with 12 bases left in between. CDR1 and CDR2 from the germline V gene are LGHDT and YNNKEL (reference sequence). This CDR3 spans 14 amino acids. CDR3 DNA: TGTGCCAGCAGCCCTGGGGGAGGGCACTATGGCTACACCTTC. Translated, it gives CASSPGGGHYGYTF.

CDR3 in DNA: TGTGCCAGCAGCTTGGCGAAAAACACCGGGGAGCTGTTTTTT. Translated, it gives CASSLAKNTGELFF. This rearrangement joins TRBV5-4 to TRBJ2-2; D is uncertain. Trimming cost V 0 bases and J 2 bases, with 5 bases left between them. This CDR3 spans 14 amino acids. CDR1 is SGHNT, CDR2 YYREEE, per germline (reference sequence).

The chain links TRBV19 to TRBJ1-1; TRBD1 might be the D (6 bases). The germline V gene has CDR1 LNHDA and CDR2 SQIVND (reference sequence). Trimming stripped 1 base from V and 7 bases from J, with 13 bases between. CDR3 length: 14 amino acids. As DNA, the CDR3 is TGTGCCAGTAGTATAGGGAGGACAGTAAATGAAGCTTTCTTT. This translates into CASSIGRTVNEAFF.

This chain uses TRBV6-1 with TRBJ1-1; 7 bases agree with TRBD1. The CDR3 runs to 15 residues. V was pared by 6 bases and J by 5 bases, with 12 bases of the junction left unmatched. CDR1 is MNHNS, CDR2 SASEGT, per germline. The CDR3 loop reads CASSPLKTGTTEAFF. Here the CDR3 DNA reads TGTGCCAGCAGCCCCCTGAAGACAGGGACGACTGAAGCTTTCTTT.

The genes are TRBV28 and TRBJ1-6; no clear D gene. V lost 4 bases and J 5 bases, leaving 12 bases between the germline ends. The CDR3 totals 15 residues. Germline V gene lookup returns CDR1 MDHEN and CDR2 SYDVKM. The CDR3 loop reads CASSYLGPNNSPLHF. CDR3 nucleotides: TGTGCCAGCAGTTATCTGGGCCCTAATAATTCACCCCTCCACTTT.

This clonotype was seen only a few times. The chain couples TRBV11-3 to TRBJ1-6, with no clear D. Germline V gene sequence: CDR1 SGHNT, CDR2 YENEEA. CDR3 size: 15 residues. V was trimmed by 0 bases and J by 7 bases, leaving 10 bases between them. CDR3 in amino acids: CASSLDVVGNSPLHF. The CDR3 bases are TGTGCCAGCAGCTTAGACGTGGTTGGCAATTCACCCCTCCACTTT.

Within the sample, this clonotype is large. V is TRBV28 and J is TRBJ2-2; D remains unclear. The CDR3 consists of 15 residues. V was pared by 3 bases and J by 1 base, with 9 bases between. CDR1 and CDR2 (germline): MDHEN, SYDVKM. The CDR3 protein is CASSFSSLNTGELFF. The CDR3, as DNA: TGTGCCAGCAGTTTTTCCAGTCTGAACACCGGGGAGCTGTTTTTT.

This sequence joins TRBV24-1 and TRBJ2-5, with 9 bases identical to TRBD1. Germline V CDR1 and CDR2: KGHDR, SFDVKD. V shed 3 bases and J 2 bases; nucleotides not matched to a gene: 12. The CDR3 sequence is 18 residues long. In DNA form, the CDR3 reads TGTGCCACCAGTGATACAGGGGGCGCAGTTAGTGGACAAGAGACCCAGTACTTC. It translates to CATSDTGGAVSGQETQYF.

The chain joins TRBV11-1 to TRBJ2-2; tentative D call: TRBD1 (6 bases). Germline CDR1 and CDR2: SGHAT and FQDESV (reference sequence). This CDR3 has 13 residues. V shed 2 bases and J shed 6 bases, with 7 bases lying between them. The DNA for the CDR3 is TGTGCCAGCAGCTTACGGACAGCCGGGGAGCTGTTTTTT. It codes for CASSLRTAGELFF. Filled out from reference TRBV11-1 and TRBJ2-2, the complete variable domain reads EAEVAQSPRYKITEKSQAVAFWCDPISGHATLYWYRQILGQGPELLVQFQDESVVDDSQLPKDRFSAERLKGVDSTLKIQPAELGDSAMYLCASSLRTAGELFFGEGSRLTVL.

The chain carries TRBV12-3 or TRBV12-4 and TRBJ1-2; 8 bases are shared with TRBD1. Trimming removed 6 bases from V and 5 bases from J; junction bases left unmatched: 5. The CDR3 runs 13 residues. As DNA, the CDR3 is TGTGCCAGCAGGTTACAGGGGGTTTATGGCTACACCTTC. Protein product: CASRLQGVYGYTF.

In this sample, this clonotype turned up a few times. The rearrangement joins TRBV11-3 to TRBJ1-2; D is possibly TRBD1 (5 bases). Germline V CDR1 and CDR2: SGHNT, YENEEA. CDR3 length equals 14 residues. Trimming shortened V by 7 bases and J by 6 bases, and 18 bases separated the two germline ends. CDR3 loop: CASTPRQGVDGYTF. DNA for the CDR3: TGTGCCAGCACCCCCAGGCAGGGTGTGGATGGCTACACCTTC.

The sample holds a few counts of this clonotype. The chain has TRBV11-2 and TRBJ1-5, with D tentatively TRBD1 (6 bases). CDR3 length: 14 residues. Trimming took off 5 bases at V and 4 bases at J, with 12 bases between the two ends. CDR1 and CDR2 from the germline V gene are SGHAT and FQNNGV. The chain's CDR3 is CASSGGGLNQPQHF. CDR3 nucleotides: TGTGCCAGCAGCGGGGGGGGGCTTAATCAGCCCCAGCATTTT.

The chain carries TRBV6-1 and TRBJ1-1; D unclear. CDR3 size: 15 residues. V was pared by 8 bases and J by 0 bases, with 16 bases between. Germline V gives CDR1 MNHNS, CDR2 SASEGT. CDR3 protein: CASVRKGFMNTEAFF. Written as DNA, the CDR3 is TGTGCCAGCGTTCGCAAGGGCTTCATGAACACTGAAGCTTTCTTT.

This chain uses TRBV11-3 with TRBJ1-5, with D tentatively TRBD1 (6 bases). The germline CDR1 and CDR2 sequences are SGHNT and YENEEA. The CDR3 consists of 15 residues. Trimming pared 5 bases from V and 0 bases from J, leaving 11 bases between. The chain's CDR3 is CASSTGQNSNQPQHF. In nucleotides, the CDR3 is TGTGCCAGCAGCACCGGACAGAATAGCAATCAGCCCCAGCATTTT. Based on the CDR3 plus reference TRBV11-3 and TRBJ1-5, the full variable domain is EAGVVQSPRYKIIEKKQPVAFWCNPISGHNTLYWYLQNLGQGPELLIRYENEEAVDDSQLPKDRFSAERLKGVDSTLKIQPAELGDSAVYLCASSTGQNSNQPQHFGDGTRLSIL.

This clonotype has just a few counts. The chain carries TRBV11-2 and TRBJ2-7; D is uncertain. Trimming removed 5 bases from V and 4 bases from J, with 6 bases in between. This CDR3 region has 11 residues. Looked up from germline, CDR1 is SGHAT and CDR2 is FQNNGV. The CDR3 sequence: CASSIGYEQYF. CDR3 coding DNA: TGTGCCAGCAGCATCGGTTACGAGCAGTACTTC.

This clonotype was found a few times. This chain links TRBV24-1 with TRBJ2-3; no firm D call. The germline CDR1 and CDR2 sequences are KGHDR and SFDVKD. This CDR3 contains 16 residues. The V end lost 1 base, the J end lost 2 bases, and 12 bases lay between the germline ends. The CDR3 DNA reads TGTGCCACCAGTGATTTCACAGCGCCAGTCACAGATACGCAGTATTTT. This codes for CATSDFTAPVTDTQYF.

This clonotype was counted only a few times. CDR3 residues: CASSLEGYGYTF. CDR3 sequence (DNA): TGTGCCAGCAGTTTAGAGGGCTATGGCTACACCTTC. The chain joins TRBV12-3 or TRBV12-4 to TRBJ1-2; no firm D call. This CDR3 is built from 12 residues. V lost 1 base and J 4 bases, leaving 4 bases between the germline ends.

V is TRBV7-9 and J is TRBJ2-3; weak D call: TRBD2 (7 bases). V gave up 5 bases and J gave up 2 bases, with 14 bases separating them. The CDR3 has 15 amino acids. The V gene's germline CDR1 is SEHNR and CDR2 FQNEAQ (reference sequence). CDR3 loop: CASSDAGAPTDTQYF. Here the CDR3 DNA reads TGTGCCAGCAGCGATGCGGGGGCCCCCACAGATACGCAGTATTTT.

The CDR3 spells CASSPVRGSYEQYF. In DNA, the CDR3 is TGTGCCAGTAGTCCCGTGAGGGGGTCCTACGAGCAGTACTTC. The rearrangement uses TRBV19 and TRBJ2-7, with a tentative D call TRBD1 (6 bases). Trimming took off 5 bases at V and 1 base at J, with 12 bases between the two ends. The CDR3 is made up of 14 amino acids. Germline V gives CDR1 LNHDA, CDR2 SQIVND (reference sequence).

This clonotype appeared a few times. The CDR3 protein is CATSREALAGSADTQYF. CDR3 DNA: TGTGCCACCAGCAGAGAGGCGCTAGCGGGGTCCGCAGATACGCAGTATTTT. This chain connects TRBV15 to TRBJ2-3, with 9 bases lining up with TRBD2. This CDR3 region has 17 residues. CDR1 and CDR2 from the germline V gene are LNHNV and YYDKDF (reference sequence). V shed 0 bases, J shed 4 bases, and the junction held 8 bases outside the gene matches.